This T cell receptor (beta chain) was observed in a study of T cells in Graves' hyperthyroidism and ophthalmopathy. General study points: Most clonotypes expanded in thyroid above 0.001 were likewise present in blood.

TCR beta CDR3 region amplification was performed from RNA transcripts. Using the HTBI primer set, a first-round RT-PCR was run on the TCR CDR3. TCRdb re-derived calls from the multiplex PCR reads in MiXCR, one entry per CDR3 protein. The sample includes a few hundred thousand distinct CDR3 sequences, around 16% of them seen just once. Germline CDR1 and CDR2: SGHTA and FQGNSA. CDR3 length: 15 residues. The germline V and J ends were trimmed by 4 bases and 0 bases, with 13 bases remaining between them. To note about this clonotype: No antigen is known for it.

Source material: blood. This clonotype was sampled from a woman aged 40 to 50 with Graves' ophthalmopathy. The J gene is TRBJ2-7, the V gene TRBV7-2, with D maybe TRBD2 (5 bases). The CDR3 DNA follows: TGTGCCAGCAGCTGGGGAGCCACGGACTCCTACGAGCAGTACTTC. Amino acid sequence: CASSWGATDSYEQYF.